This is a list of T cell receptor beta chains from one sample in a study of cytomegalovirus exposure and HLA in healthy donors. Clones were read by immunoSEQ multiplex PCR, and TCRdb kept only the in-frame ones, dropping some. The sample consists of about 130,000 clones, about four fifths of them appearing once. Sequences were obtained from PBMCs. These receptors came from a woman in her 40s in good health and CMV-seronegative. Each CDR3 is given with its conserved first and last residue. A D gene is named only where the DNA matches it firmly. Some rows mark clone size as missing; the rest say once, few, many or name a class of expanded clone.

clone_size | j_call | d_call | v_call | cdr3_aa | cdr3_nt
. | TRBJ2-1 | TRBD2 | TRBV13 | CASSSWTSPGEQFF | TGTGCCAGCAGCTCTTGGACTAGTCCCGGTGAGCAGTTCTTC
. | TRBJ2-3 | . | TRBV5-4 | CASSLAPADTQYF | TGTGCCAGCAGCTTGGCCCCGGCAGATACGCAGTATTTT
. | TRBJ2-7 | TRBD2 | TRBV28 | CASSQGLAYEQYF | TGTGCCAGCAGTCAAGGACTAGCCTACGAGCAGTACTTC
. | TRBJ2-1 | TRBD1 | TRBV5-1 | CASSWKQIRTGVGYNEQFF | TGCGCCAGCAGCTGGAAGCAAATCAGGACAGGGGTTGGGTACAATGAGCAGTTCTTC
. | TRBJ1-1 | . | TRBV27 | CASSAQTNTEAFF | TGTGCCAGCAGTGCACAGACGAACACTGAAGCTTTCTTT
. | TRBJ1-6 | . | TRBV25-1 | CASSSGTRNSPLHF | TGTGCCAGCAGTAGCGGGACGCGAAATTCACCCCTCCACTTT
. | TRBJ1-1 | . | TRBV12-5 | CASGLEHAVNTEAFF | TGTGCTAGTGGTTTGGAACACGCTGTGAACACTGAAGCTTTCTTT
. | TRBJ1-5 | . | TRBV19 | CASSIGKQGNQPQHF | TGTGCCAGTAGTATAGGTAAACAGGGCAATCAGCCCCAGCATTTT
once | TRBJ2-7 | . | TRBV4-2 | CASSQRGSGSYEQYF | TGTGCCAGCAGCCAAAGGGGGAGCGGATCCTACGAGCAGTACTTC
. | TRBJ1-6 | TRBD1 | TRBV6-5 | CASSYSQGNSPLHF | TGTGCCAGCAGTTACTCACAGGGGAATTCACCCCTCCACTTT
. | TRBJ1-2 | TRBD1 | TRBV6-5 | CASSGTGKRFGYTF | TGTGCCAGCAGCGGGACAGGGAAGAGGTTTGGCTACACCTTC
. | TRBJ2-5 | . | TRBV29-1 | CSGGSQETQYF | TGCAGCGGGGGCAGCCAAGAGACCCAGTACTTC
. | TRBJ2-3 | TRBD2 | TRBV7-2 | CASSLALAGVRDTQYF | TGTGCCAGCAGCTTAGCGTTAGCGGGGGTTCGAGATACGCAGTATTTT
. | TRBJ2-1 | . | TRBV7-9 | CSSSSGGGSSYNEQFF | TGTTCCAGCAGCTCGGGGGGCGGGAGCTCCTACAATGAGCAGTTCTTC
. | TRBJ2-7 | TRBD1 | TRBV27 | CASSSGQGYEQYF | TGTGCCAGCAGTAGCGGACAGGGATACGAGCAGTACTTC
once | TRBJ1-4 | TRBD1 | TRBV7-9 | CASSLVPGQAEEKLFF | TGTGCCAGCAGCTTAGTCCCGGGACAGGCGGAGGAAAAACTGTTTTTT
once | TRBJ1-4 | TRBD1 | TRBV4-2 | CASSRGQASNEKLFF | TGTGCCAGCAGCCGCGGACAGGCTAGTAATGAAAAACTGTTTTTT
. | TRBJ2-2 | TRBD1 | TRBV10-3 | CAITPDRVNTGELFF | TGTGCCATCACCCCCGACAGGGTGAACACCGGGGAGCTGTTTTTT
. | TRBJ2-3 | . | TRBV19 | CASSTLGADTQYF | TGTGCCAGTAGTACGTTAGGGGCAGATACGCAGTATTTT
. | TRBJ2-7 | . | TRBV15 | CATSRSRGAYEQYF | TGTGCCACCAGCAGGTCCCGGGGTGCGTACGAGCAGTACTTC
. | TRBJ2-4 | . | TRBV6-6 | CASSPLAKNIQYF | TGTGCCAGCAGCCCTCTAGCCAAAAACATTCAGTACTTC
. | TRBJ2-2 | TRBD1 | TRBV5-4 | CASRHNRGDTGELFF | TGTGCCAGCAGGCATAACAGGGGGGACACCGGGGAGCTGTTTTTT
. | TRBJ1-1 | . | TRBV5-1 | CASSSRAPGGTEAFF | TGCGCCAGCAGCTCGAGGGCCCCCGGGGGCACTGAAGCTTTCTTT
. | TRBJ2-3 | TRBD1 | TRBV6-4 | CASSGGQGRSTDTQYF | TGTGCCAGCAGTGGTGGACAGGGTCGTAGCACAGATACGCAGTATTTT
. | TRBJ1-2 | . | TRBV2 | CASSFVRDYGYTF | TGTGCCAGCAGTTTTGTTCGGGACTATGGCTACACCTTC
. | TRBJ2-7 | . | TRBV28 | CASRPFQDSAYEQYF | TGTGCCAGCAGGCCGTTTCAGGATTCGGCTTACGAGCAGTACTTC
. | TRBJ1-1 | . | TRBV6-1 | CASGGGGTEAFF | TGTGCCTCGGGGGGCGGGGGCACTGAAGCTTTCTTT
. | TRBJ2-7 | . | TRBV7-2 | CASSGGTPYEQYF | TGTGCCAGCAGCGGCGGGACCCCCTACGAGCAGTACTTC
. | TRBJ1-4 | . | TRBV6-5 | CASSFFGRRGREKLFF | TGTGCCAGCAGTTTTTTCGGCCGCCGGGGGAGGGAAAAACTGTTTTTT
. | TRBJ2-5 | TRBD1 | TRBV29-1 | CSTRGTEETQYF | TGCAGCACGCGAGGGACAGAAGAGACCCAGTACTTC
. | TRBJ2-3 | . | TRBV27 | CASSLSRPGDYTDTQYF | TGTGCCAGCAGTTTATCGAGGCCAGGAGACTACACAGATACGCAGTATTTT
. | TRBJ2-3 | TRBD2 | TRBV6-6 | CASSVTSGSKDTQYF | TGTGCCAGCAGTGTGACTAGCGGGAGTAAAGATACGCAGTATTTT
. | TRBJ2-2 | TRBD1 | TRBV7-6 | CASSPTGTGMDGELFF | TGTGCCAGCAGCCCAACCGGGACAGGGATGGACGGGGAGCTGTTTTTT
. | TRBJ2-1 | TRBD2 | TRBV6-5 | CASSPGTSGKNEQFF | TGTGCCAGCAGCCCCGGGACTAGCGGGAAGAATGAGCAGTTCTTC
. | TRBJ1-1 | . | TRBV5-4 | CASSRGATGNTEAFF | TGTGCCAGCAGCCGGGGGGCCACAGGGAACACTGAAGCTTTCTTT